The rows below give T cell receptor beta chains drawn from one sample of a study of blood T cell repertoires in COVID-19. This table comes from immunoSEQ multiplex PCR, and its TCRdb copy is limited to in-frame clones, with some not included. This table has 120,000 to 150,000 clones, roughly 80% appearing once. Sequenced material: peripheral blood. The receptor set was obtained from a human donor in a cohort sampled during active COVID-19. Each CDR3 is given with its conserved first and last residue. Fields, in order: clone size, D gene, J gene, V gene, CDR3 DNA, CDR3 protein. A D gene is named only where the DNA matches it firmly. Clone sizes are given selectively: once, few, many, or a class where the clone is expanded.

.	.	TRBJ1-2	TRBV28	TGTGCCAGCACCACGGTAGGGGTTAACTATGGCTACACCTTC	CASTTVGVNYGYTF
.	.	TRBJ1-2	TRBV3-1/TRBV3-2	TGTGCCAGCAGCCAAGGGCCCCGCAGGGAAGATGGTGGCTACACCTTC	CASSQGPRREDGGYTF
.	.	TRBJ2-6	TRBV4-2	TGTGCCAGCAGCCAAGCGGGGACTGGGGCCAACGTCCTGACTTTC	CASSQAGTGANVLTF
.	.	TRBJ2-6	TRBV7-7	TGTGCTAGCAGCCGCGACATCTCTGGGGCCAACGTCCTGACTTTC	CASSRDISGANVLTF
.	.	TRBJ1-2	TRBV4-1	TGCGCCAGCAGCCAAGAAGGAGCTAACTATGGCTACACCTTC	CASSQEGANYGYTF
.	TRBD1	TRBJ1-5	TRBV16	TGTGCCAGCAGCCAACGGGACAGGGAAAGTGATAGGCTTTTAAGCCCCCAGCATTTT	CASSQRDRESDRLLSPQHF
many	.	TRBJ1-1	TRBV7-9	TGTGCCAGCAGCTTCACAGGGAACACTGAAGCTTTCTTT	CASSFTGNTEAFF
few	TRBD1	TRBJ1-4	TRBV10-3	TGTGCCATCAGCCGAGACAGGGCGGGGAATGAAAAACTGTTTTTT	CAISRDRAGNEKLFF
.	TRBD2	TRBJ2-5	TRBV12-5	TGTGCTAGTGGTTTGGGGGGACTAGCGGGATCTGAGACCCAGTACTTC	CASGLGGLAGSETQYF
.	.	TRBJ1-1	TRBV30	TGTGCCTGGATTCGGGGTGCTAACACTGAAGCTTTCTTT	CAWIRGANTEAFF
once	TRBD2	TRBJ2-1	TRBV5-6	TGTGCCAGCAGCCCGTGGACTAGCGGGGATTCCAATGAGCAGTTCTTC	CASSPWTSGDSNEQFF
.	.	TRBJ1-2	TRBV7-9	TGTGCCAGCAGCCCAGAGAATGACAGCTCTGGCTACACCTTC	CASSPENDSSGYTF
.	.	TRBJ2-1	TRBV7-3	TGTGCCAGCAGCTTGTCCAGCGTCGGGGGCAATGAGCAGTTCTTC	CASSLSSVGGNEQFF
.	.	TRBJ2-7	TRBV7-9	TGTGCCAGCAGCTTGAGCTCCTACGAGCAGTACTTC	CASSLSSYEQYF
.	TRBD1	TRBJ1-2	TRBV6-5	TGTGCCAGCAGTTACTCTTATCAGGGGGAAGATGGCTACACCTTC	CASSYSYQGEDGYTF
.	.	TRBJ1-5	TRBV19	TGTGCCAGTAGTGCCCCGGGAACAGAAGTTGGGGAGCCCCAGCATTTT	CASSAPGTEVGEPQHF
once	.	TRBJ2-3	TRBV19	TGTGCCAGTAGTAAAAAGACAGGTTTCTACACAGATACGCAGTATTTT	CASSKKTGFYTDTQYF
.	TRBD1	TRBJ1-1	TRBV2	TGTGCCAGCAACGAGCAGGGGGCTCACACTGAAGCTTTCTTT	CASNEQGAHTEAFF
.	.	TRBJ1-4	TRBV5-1	TGCGCCAGCAGCTTGATGGGAGGAGAGAATGAAAAACTGTTTTTT	CASSLMGGENEKLFF
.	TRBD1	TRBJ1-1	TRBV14	TGTGCCAGCAGCCCTCTTCCGACGGGACAGAGGAACACTGAAGCTTTCTTT	CASSPLPTGQRNTEAFF
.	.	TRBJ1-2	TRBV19	TGTGCCAGTAGTATACAGGCTCCCTATGGCTACACCTTC	CASSIQAPYGYTF
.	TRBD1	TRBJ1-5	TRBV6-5	TGTGCCAGCAGTCGTGGACAGGGGGGAGGTCAGCCCCAGCATTTT	CASSRGQGGGQPQHF
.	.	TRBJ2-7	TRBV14	TGTGCCAGCAGCCAACGACTGGATTCCTACGAGCAGTACTTC	CASSQRLDSYEQYF
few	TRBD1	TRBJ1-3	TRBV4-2	TGTGCCAGCAGCCAAGAGTTAACCCGGGACAGTGGGTCTGGAAACACCATATATTTT	CASSQELTRDSGSGNTIYF
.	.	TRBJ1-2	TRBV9	TGTGCCAGCAAAGCCGCGGAGGACCCCAGCTATGGCTACACCTTC	CASKAAEDPSYGYTF
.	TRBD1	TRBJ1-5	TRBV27	TGTGCCAGCAGTCGAGGGACAGGGAATCAGCCCCAGCATTTT	CASSRGTGNQPQHF
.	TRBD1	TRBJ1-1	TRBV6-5	TGTGCCAGCAGCATGACAGGGGTGAACACTGAAGCTTTCTTT	CASSMTGVNTEAFF
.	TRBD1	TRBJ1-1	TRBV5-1	TGCGCCAGCGTCGGGACAGGGGTTGAAGCTTTCTTT	CASVGTGVEAFF
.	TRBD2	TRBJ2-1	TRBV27	TGTGCCAGCAGTTTTGGGGGGGGGACCTACAATGAGCAGTTCTTC	CASSFGGGTYNEQFF
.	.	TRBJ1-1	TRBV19	TGTGCCAGTAGTATTCTGAGTGAAGCTTTCTTT	CASSILSEAFF
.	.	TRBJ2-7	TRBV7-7	TGTGCTAGCAGCTCACAGGGCTCCTACGAGCAGTACTTC	CASSSQGSYEQYF
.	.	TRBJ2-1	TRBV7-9	TGTGCCAGCAGCCTCGGTCACAATGAGCAGTTCTTC	CASSLGHNEQFF
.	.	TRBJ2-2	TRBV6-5	TGTGCCAGCAGAAGCCCCGGGGTGGGGTCCGGGGAGCTGTTTTTT	CASRSPGVGSGELFF
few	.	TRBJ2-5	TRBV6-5	TGTGCCAGCAGCCCGGTTGGAGAGACCCAGTACTTC	CASSPVGETQYF
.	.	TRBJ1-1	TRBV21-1	TGTGCCAGCAGCAAAAAGGTGGAGATTCTGAACACTGAAGCTTTCTTT	CASSKKVEILNTEAFF
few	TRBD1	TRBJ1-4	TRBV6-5	TGTGCCAGCAGTTACTCGCCCAGGGGGCACGAAAAACTGTTTTTT	CASSYSPRGHEKLFF
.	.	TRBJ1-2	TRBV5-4	TGTGCCAGCAGCTTGGTTTCCACGGGAGGCTACACCTTC	CASSLVSTGGYTF
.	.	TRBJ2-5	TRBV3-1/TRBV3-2	TGTGCCAGCAGCCAAGAGGGGGGACAGGAGACCCAGTACTTC	CASSQEGGQETQYF
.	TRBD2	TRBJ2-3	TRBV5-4	TGTGCCAGCAGCTTGGAACTAGCGGACACAGATACGCAGTATTTT	CASSLELADTDTQYF
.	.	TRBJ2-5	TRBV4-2	TGTGCCAGCAGCGCCACCACTTTTAGCGGACTCCGGGAGACCCAGTACTTC	CASSATTFSGLRETQYF
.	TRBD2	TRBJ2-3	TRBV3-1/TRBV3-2	TGTGCCAGCAGCCCCTGGACTAGCGGGACAGATACGCAGTATTTT	CASSPWTSGTDTQYF
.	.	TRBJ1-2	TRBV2	TGTGCCAGCAGTGAAGGGAGGGGAGACTATGGCTACACCTTC	CASSEGRGDYGYTF
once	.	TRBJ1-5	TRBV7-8	TGTGCCAGCAGCTTAGAGGAGGCCCGGCAGCCCCAGCATTTT	CASSLEEARQPQHF
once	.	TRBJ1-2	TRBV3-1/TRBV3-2	TGTGCCAGCAGCACCGGGACACTCGTTTACACCTTC	CASSTGTLVYTF
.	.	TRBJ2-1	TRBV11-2	TGTGCCAGCAGCTTTTCAGGGAATCTAGTGGATGAGCAGTTCTTC	CASSFSGNLVDEQFF
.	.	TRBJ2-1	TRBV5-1	TGCGCCAGCAGCCGGAGAGGGCGCGTTAACGATGAGCAGTTCTTC	CASSRRGRVNDEQFF
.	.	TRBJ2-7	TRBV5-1	TGCGCCAGCAGCTTGGGTCCAGGGGCGGGTTACGAGCAGTACTTC	CASSLGPGAGYEQYF
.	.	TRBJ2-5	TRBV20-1	TGCAGTGCTACAGGAGAGACCCAGTACTTC	CSATGETQYF
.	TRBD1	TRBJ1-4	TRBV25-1	TGTGCCAGCAGTGAATATGGACAGGGTAATGAAAAACTGTTTTTT	CASSEYGQGNEKLFF
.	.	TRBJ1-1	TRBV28	TGTGCCAGCATAGGGGGGGGCCAGGGGAACACTGAAGCTTTCTTT	CASIGGGQGNTEAFF
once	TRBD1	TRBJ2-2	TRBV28	TGTGCCAGCAGTTTACCCGGGACAGGTCTAGGGACCGGGGAGCTGTTTTTT	CASSLPGTGLGTGELFF